The rows below give T cell receptor gamma chains drawn from one sample of a study of fetal and pediatric gammadelta thymocytes. TCRdb re-analyzed the reads via CATT. The sample lists around 520 gamma-chain clones; 4% to 4.5% were seen once. The sequenced sample was non-Vgamma9Vdelta2 gamma-delta T cells from the thymus. Receptor source: a human fetus. Both conserved end residues are part of each CDR3.

V gene,CDR3 protein
TRGV10,CAAWDKKLF
TRGV4,CATWDGPGTGWFKIF
TRGV5,CATWDRRDYYKKLF
TRGV4,CATWDGLYKKLF
TRGV8,CATWDSYKKLF
TRGV4,CASWDGTGWFKIF
TRGV8,CATWDYTTGWFKIF
TRGV5,CATWDRPDYYKKLF
TRGV5,CATWDGHYYKKLF
TRGV4,CATWDGYKKLF